The source of this T cell receptor (beta chain) is a study of control samples from healthy donors and cancer patients. V shed 4 bases and J 2 bases; nucleotides not matched to a gene: 5. CDR1 is SQVTM, CDR2 ANQGSEA, per germline. The CDR3 spans 14 residues. Generated by immunoSEQ multiplex PCR, the TCRdb table keeps only in-frame clones and is missing some. In the table there are roughly 14,000 clones, roughly 80% of which are singletons. The source material was formalin-fixed, paraffin-embedded tissue. The source of this sequence is a female donor with lung cancer. The chain joins TRBV29-1 to TRBJ2-7, with 10 nucleotides matching TRBD2. CDR3 nucleotides: TGCAGCGTTGTCTCTAGCGGGGGAACCTACGAGCAGTACTTC. Its translation: CSVVSSGGTYEQYF.